The clone carrying this T cell receptor beta chain was detected many times. As yet, its antigen is unknown. This sample was included in a study of glioma-infiltrating T cells. General study points: Above-expected tissue-blood divergence occurred in all gliomas, most in low-grade ones. Only very few CDR3 sequences appeared in both tissue and blood.

Amplification of TCR alpha and beta CDR3 regions from RNA used iRepertoire nested multiplex PCR. Input was about 85-400 ng of tissue mRNA or PBMC total RNA. TCRdb re-derived calls from the multiplex PCR reads in MiXCR, one entry per CDR3 protein. The table has 100,000 to 150,000 distinct CDR3 sequences, more than 20% seen once. CDR3 size: 15 residues. V dropped 2 bases and J dropped 3 bases, with 13 bases sitting between them. CDR1 MNHEY and CDR2 SVGEGT come from the germline V gene. The V gene is TRBV6-2 or TRBV6-3, the J gene TRBJ2-5; tentatively, D is TRBD1 (5 bases). This TCR was recovered from a human donor with low-grade glioma or glioblastoma, undergoing nonglioma brain surgery, or in good health (not recorded which). Sequenced input: glioma tissue, nonneoplastic brain tissue, or PBMCs (not recorded which). In nucleotides, the CDR3 is TGTGCCAGCAGTTACATGCAGGGCGGAAAAGAGACCCAGTACTTC. Its protein product is CASSYMQGGKETQYF.